Listed here is a single TCR beta chain. Its antigen is undetermined. At one end, the junction sequence differs from germline, possibly due to a read error. The data were produced by immunoSEQ multiplex PCR, yet TCRdb's version contains in-frame clones alone and is incomplete. The sample holds around 85,000 clones, more than 70% seen once. This sample was taken from a study of identifying expanded T cells in peripheral blood. Study-wide findings and caveats: Differentially abundant clones: about 1.2 between replicates, approximately 16 at around 2 weeks, 19 at four. Approximately two-week clone count variance significantly increased as total template count grew.

The CDR3 is made up of 16 amino acids. Germline V CDR1 and CDR2: MNHNS, SASEGT. During the collection period, no donor immune events like infections were recorded. The TCR sequence derives from a person between 18 and 75 years old in good health. This chain joins TRBV6-1 and TRBJ1-6; D not resolved. Sequenced material: blood. The CDR3 sequence: CASREVESSYNSPLHF. Written as DNA, the CDR3 is TGTGCCAGCAGGGAAGTGGAGAGCTCCTATAATTCACCCCTCCACTTT.